Shown below are 6 T cell receptor beta chains from a single sample sequenced in a study of blood T cell repertoires in COVID-19. Libraries were prepared by immunoSEQ multiplex PCR; TCRdb keeps only in-frame clonotypes and omits some of them. Among about 220,000 clones, more than 70% were seen once, and the ten largest hold approximately 3.8%. Sequenced: peripheral blood. The receptors were sampled from a woman over 75 with acute or convalescent COVID-19.

This chain links TRBV5-1 with TRBJ1-1, with 7 bases that match TRBD1. The germline V gene has CDR1 SGHRS and CDR2 YFSETQ. The CDR3 has 16 amino acids. V shed 0 bases, J shed 1 base, and the junction held 6 bases outside the gene matches. The chain's CDR3 is CASSLGDSTRNTEAFF. The CDR3 DNA follows: TGCGCCAGCAGCTTGGGGGACAGCACCAGGAACACTGAAGCTTTCTTT.

V and J are TRBV19 and TRBJ1-1; D gene unclear. The CDR3 loop spans 15 amino acids. Germline-derived CDR1 and CDR2 are LNHDA and SQIVND (reference sequence). V was clipped by 3 bases and J by 3 bases, with 14 bases between them. CDR3 sequence: CASSIRTTADTEAFF. The CDR3 DNA is TGTGCCAGTAGTATTAGGACCACAGCGGACACTGAAGCTTTCTTT.

This chain links TRBV10-3 with TRBJ1-5, with D perhaps matching TRBD1 (5 bases). This CDR3 has 15 residues. The V gene lost 10 bases and the J gene lost 1 base, with 17 bases spanning the gap. Germline assignment: CDR1 ENHRY and CDR2 SYGVKD. The DNA for the CDR3 is TGTGCCACCGGTCCAGGACAAACAAGCAATCAGCCCCAGCATTTT. Protein: CATGPGQTSNQPQHF.

The genes are TRBV5-6 and TRBJ1-3, with a weak D call TRBD1 (6 bases). Germline V gives CDR1 SGHDT, CDR2 YYEEEE. V dropped 4 bases and J dropped 3 bases, with 17 bases sitting between them. The CDR3 consists of 16 residues. In DNA, the CDR3 is TGTGCCAGCAGCCCGATCTGGGGGCTTGGTGGAAACACCATATATTTT. Protein: CASSPIWGLGGNTIYF.

The V gene is TRBV11-3, the J gene TRBJ2-5; D is uncertain. V was clipped by 1 base and J by 3 bases, with 6 bases between them. Germline values: CDR1 SGHNT, CDR2 YENEEA. The CDR3 spans 13 residues. CDR3 amino acids: CASSLALEETQYF. CDR3 nucleotide sequence: TGTGCCAGCAGCTTAGCACTGGAAGAGACCCAGTACTTC.

The chain uses TRBV6-5 and TRBJ1-2; 7 bases line up with TRBD1. The CDR3 runs 14 residues. Germline CDR1 and CDR2: MNHEY and SVGAGI. Trimming removed 5 bases from V and 4 bases from J; junction bases left unmatched: 7. DNA for the CDR3: TGTGCCAGCAGTACACAGGGGTTGGGCTATGGCTACACCTTC. Protein: CASSTQGLGYGYTF.